This T cell receptor (beta chain) was retrieved from a study of regulatory T cells in long-lasting Graves disease. Study observations and caveats: Patients with persistent disease showed a bias toward TRBV28, TRBJ1-2 and TRBJ2-5.

This clonotype came up many times. Its antigen is currently unknown. This CDR3 region has 17 residues. Germline loops: CDR1 SGHDT, CDR2 YYEEEE. Trimming took off 0 bases at V and 3 bases at J, with 19 bases between the two ends. The TCR beta library used iRepertoire HTBI primers with Arm-PCR amplification of CDR3. A single record per CDR3 protein comes from TCRdb applying MiXCR to the multiplex PCR reads. Of 420,000 or so distinct CDR3 sequences listed, about a sixth are singletons. The time point was: newly diagnosed GD, antithyroid drugs for less than 3 months. Construction of the TCR library relied on RNA isolated from PBMCs. These same records also appear under a second study, on T cells in Graves' hyperthyroidism and ophthalmopathy.

The sample was peripheral blood mononuclear cells (PBMCs), taken at new diagnosis, from a patient treated with antithyroid drugs. The chain combines TRBV5-6 with TRBJ2-7; D remains ambiguous. The clonotype was recovered from a woman aged 18 to 35 with Graves disease. CDR3: CASSLGETRHQGYEQYF. The CDR3 nucleotides read TGTGCCAGCAGCTTGGGAGAAACGAGACACCAAGGCTACGAGCAGTACTTC.